The 28 T cell receptor beta chains listed next were all sequenced from one sample in a study of blood T cell repertoires in COVID-19. The assay was immunoSEQ multiplex PCR, and TCRdb's table has in-frame clones only and misses some. The sample holds about 210,000 clones; about nine tenths are singletons and the top ten take 1.7%. The sequencing sample was made of peripheral blood. The receptors were sampled from a man aged 65 to 85 with acute or convalescent COVID-19.

As concerns this clone: Its ends do not fully match the called genes, so a read error is possible. The chain links TRBV19 to TRBJ1-2, with D hard to call. Germline assignment: CDR1 LNHDA and CDR2 SQIVND (reference sequence). This CDR3 is 8 amino acids long. The CDR3 bases are TGTGCCAGTAAATGGCCTTACTTC. As protein: CASKWPYF.

The CDR3 protein is CASRTGLLTEAFF. The CDR3 coding sequence is TGTGCCAGCAGAACCGGTCTACTCACTGAAGCTTTCTTT. This chain uses TRBV6-5 with TRBJ1-1; D is unclear. CDR1 MNHEY and CDR2 SVGAGI come from the germline V gene. V was clipped by 6 bases and J by 4 bases, with 12 bases between them. The CDR3 has 13 amino acids.

The chain employs TRBV28 and TRBJ2-7, with D perhaps TRBD2 (5 bases). Germline V gene sequence: CDR1 MDHEN, CDR2 SYDVKM. Trimming cost V 3 bases and J 3 bases, with 12 bases left between them. The CDR3 is 14 residues long. CDR3 sequence reads: CASSFYGGLYEQYF. DNA of the CDR3: TGTGCCAGCAGTTTTTACGGTGGACTCTACGAGCAGTACTTC.

The V gene is TRBV7-2, the J gene TRBJ2-1; tentative D call: TRBD2 (6 bases). CDR3 length: 17 residues. Germline CDR1 reads SGHTA; CDR2 reads FQGNSA. V lost 4 bases and J lost 7, with 23 bases in between. The DNA of the CDR3 is TGTGCCAGCAGCTCCCTACGGGGCATTGGGGCGGGAAATGAGCAGTTCTTC. Its translation is CASSSLRGIGAGNEQFF.

This chain uses TRBV5-1 with TRBJ2-5; D call uncertain. This CDR3 spans 14 amino acids. The V end was cut by 0 bases, the J end by 5 bases, with 11 bases between. Germline V gene sequence: CDR1 SGHRS, CDR2 YFSETQ. CDR3 residues: CASSLDSVGETQYF. The CDR3 nucleotides are TGCGCCAGCAGCTTGGATTCAGTCGGGGAGACCCAGTACTTC. Full variable domain (missing parts from reference TRBV5-1 and TRBJ2-5): KAGVTQTPRYLIKTRGQQVTLSCSPISGHRSVSWYQQTPGQGLQFLFEYFSETQRNKGNFPGRFSGRQFSNSRSEMNVSTLELGDSALYLCASSLDSVGETQYFGPGTRLLVL.

The J gene is TRBJ1-5, the V gene TRBV5-1, with D uncertain. Germline CDR1 is SGHRS and CDR2 is YFSETQ. The CDR3 contains 15 residues. The V end lost 1 base, the J end lost 4 bases, and 12 bases lay between the germline ends. CDR3 coding DNA: TGCGCCAGCAGCTTGTGGGCAGGTGGAAATCAGCCCCAGCATTTT. It yields the protein CASSLWAGGNQPQHF. Together with reference TRBV5-1 and TRBJ1-5, the CDR3 gives the full variable domain: KAGVTQTPRYLIKTRGQQVTLSCSPISGHRSVSWYQQTPGQGLQFLFEYFSETQRNKGNFPGRFSGRQFSNSRSEMNVSTLELGDSALYLCASSLWAGGNQPQHFGDGTRLSIL.

The CDR3 bases are TGTGCCAGCAGCTTAAACTCCCTGGGGGGCTATGGCTACACCTTC. This translates into CASSLNSLGGYGYTF. This chain joins TRBV5-8 and TRBJ1-2; TRBD1 might be the D (5 bases). Germline V gene lookup returns CDR1 SGHTS and CDR2 YDEGEE. The CDR3 runs to 15 residues. V dropped 2 bases and J dropped 4 bases, with 15 bases sitting between them.

This chain uses TRBV20-1 with TRBJ1-1; 8 nucleotides agree with TRBD1. This CDR3 spans 11 amino acids. The J segment lost 8 bases and the V segment lost 6 bases, leaving 5 bases of the junction unmatched. Germline V gene lookup returns CDR1 DFQATT and CDR2 SNEGSKA (reference sequence). CDR3 sequence (DNA): TGCAGTGCCATGAGGGACAGGGAAGCTTTCTTT. Amino acid sequence: CSAMRDREAFF.

The V call is TRBV7-2, the J call TRBJ2-1, with a tentative D call TRBD2 (6 bases). CDR1 is SGHTA, CDR2 FQGNSA, per germline. The ends were cut back, 1 base at V and 6 bases at J, with 13 bases in the middle. CDR3 length equals 15 residues. For the CDR3, the DNA is TGTGCCAGCAGCTTAGGGGGACTGCCGTCCAATGAGCAGTTCTTC. It is translated as CASSLGGLPSNEQFF.

The rearrangement joins TRBV5-1 to TRBJ2-2; D is possibly TRBD2 (5 bases). Germline-derived CDR1 and CDR2 are SGHRS and YFSETQ. This CDR3 spans 17 amino acids. The V gene lost 0 bases and the J gene lost 4 bases, with 16 bases spanning the gap. The CDR3 DNA sequence: TGCGCCAGCAGCTTGGAACTACGGACTGCGGGCACCGGGGAGCTGTTTTTT. Encoded protein: CASSLELRTAGTGELFF.

A few counts support this clone. Other DNA sequences in the same sample also yield this CDR3. The chain couples TRBV3-1 (or the pseudogene TRBV3-2) to TRBJ2-7; TRBD2 aligns across 11 bases. Unmatched junction bases numbered 6, after V lost 4 bases and J lost 4 bases. This CDR3 has 15 amino acids. The germline V gene has CDR1 LGHDT and CDR2 YNNKEL (reference sequence). This chain's CDR3 is CASSPGLAVTYEQYF. CDR3 sequence (DNA): TGTGCCAGCAGCCCGGGACTAGCGGTGACATACGAGCAGTACTTC.

The sample holds one count of this clone. V is TRBV28 and J is TRBJ2-7, with 8 bases matching TRBD2. Germline V gene sequence: CDR1 MDHEN, CDR2 SYDVKM. Trimming at V came to 3 bases and at J to 1 base, leaving 5 bases not matched to a gene. The CDR3 has 15 amino acids. CDR3 bases: TGTGCCAGCAGTTTGGCGGGAGGCCCGTCCTACGAGCAGTACTTC. It is translated as CASSLAGGPSYEQYF.

The chain employs TRBV3-1 (or the pseudogene TRBV3-2) and TRBJ1-5; D not certain. Deletions cut 4 bases from V and 6 bases from J, with 7 bases between. Germline V lookup: CDR1 LGHDT, CDR2 YNNKEL (reference sequence). The CDR3 runs to 12 residues. CDR3 nucleotide sequence: TGTGCCAGCAGCCGAACGGGTCAGCCCCAGCATTTT. Encoded protein: CASSRTGQPQHF.

The CDR3 loop is CASSVEGTGGRYNEQFF. The CDR3 coding sequence is TGTGCCAGCAGCGTAGAGGGGACAGGGGGACGCTACAATGAGCAGTTCTTC. The V call is TRBV9, the J call TRBJ2-1; 11 bases align to TRBD1. The CDR3 length is 17 residues. Germline V gives CDR1 SGDLS, CDR2 YYNGEE. J gave up 3 bases and V 0 bases, and 5 bases lay outside the gene matches.

The chain couples TRBV5-4 to TRBJ1-4, with D uncertain. V was trimmed by 0 bases and J by 4 bases, leaving 7 bases between them. The CDR3 sequence is 14 residues long. Looked up from germline, CDR1 is SGHNT and CDR2 is YYREEE (reference sequence). For the CDR3, the DNA is TGTGCCAGCAGCTTGGACAGCCTTAATGAAAAACTGTTTTTT. Protein product: CASSLDSLNEKLFF.

This rearrangement joins TRBV27 to TRBJ2-1; 9 nucleotides line up with TRBD2. The germline gives CDR1 MNHEY, CDR2 SMNVEV (reference sequence). The CDR3 is made up of 15 amino acids. The trim removed 4 bases at V and 2 bases at J, leaving 3 bases unmatched. CDR3 sequence: CASSSAGGTYNEQFF. The DNA of the CDR3 is TGTGCCAGCAGTTCCGCGGGAGGGACCTACAATGAGCAGTTCTTC.

V usage is TRBV2 and J usage is TRBJ2-7; TRBD2 matches 13 bases. CDR3 length: 16 residues. V lost 8 bases and J lost 5; bases outside the gene matches: 12. CDR1 is SNHLY, CDR2 FYNNEI, per germline. The chain's CDR3 is CASGKGLAGVRDEQYF. The DNA of the CDR3 is TGTGCCAGCGGTAAAGGACTAGCGGGAGTTAGGGACGAGCAGTACTTC.

The chain combines TRBV28 with TRBJ2-1; no firm D call. This CDR3 comprises 11 residues. Germline loops: CDR1 MDHEN, CDR2 SYDVKM. Trimming stripped 9 bases from V and 4 bases from J, with 7 bases between. This chain's CDR3 is CASLQYNEQFF. The CDR3 DNA is TGTGCCAGTTTACAGTACAATGAGCAGTTCTTC.

This clone showed up just a few times. V is TRBV7-9 and J is TRBJ2-1; 8 nucleotides match TRBD1. After removal of 5 bases from V and 7 bases from J, the junction contained 4 bases not matched to a gene. Germline V gene data show CDR1 as SEHNR and CDR2 as FQNEAQ (reference sequence). The length of the CDR3 is 13 residues. Written as DNA, the CDR3 is TGTGCCAGCAGCAAGGACAGGGCTAATGAGCAGTTCTTC. It codes for CASSKDRANEQFF. Drawing the rest from reference TRBV7-9 and TRBJ2-1, the complete variable domain is DTGVSQNPRHKITKRGQNVTFRCDPISEHNRLYWYRQTLGQGPEFLTYFQNEAQLEKSRLLSDRFSAERPKGSFSTLEIQRTEQGDSAMYLCASSKDRANEQFFGPGTRLTVL.

This chain links TRBV6-1 with TRBJ2-2, with D possibly TRBD1 on 6 matching bases. Looked up from germline, CDR1 is MNHNS and CDR2 is SASEGT. Deletions cut 6 bases from V and 6 bases from J, with 17 bases between. This CDR3 has 15 residues. In DNA form, the CDR3 reads TGTGCCAGCAGAGCTCCGACAGGAGTGTCCGGGGAGCTGTTTTTT. It encodes CASRAPTGVSGELFF.

The genes are TRBV5-1 and TRBJ1-2; no clear D. Trimming took off 4 bases at V and 5 bases at J, with 9 bases between the two ends. The CDR3 is made up of 12 amino acids. Germline CDR1 SGHRS, CDR2 YFSETQ. The CDR3 protein is CASSVSSYGYTF. The CDR3 nucleotides read TGCGCCAGCAGCGTGAGTTCATATGGCTACACCTTC.

This chain uses TRBV7-2 with TRBJ2-2; no reliable D call. V dropped 5 bases and J dropped 4 bases, with 8 bases sitting between them. Per the germline V gene, CDR1 is SGHTA and CDR2 is FQGNSA. The CDR3 runs to 13 residues. CDR3 DNA sequence: TGTGCCAGCAGCCCCGCAGGCACCGGGGAGCTGTTTTTT. Its protein is CASSPAGTGELFF.

The chain has TRBV28 and TRBJ2-1; D possibly corresponds to TRBD2 (6 bases). Trimming stripped 7 bases from V and 5 bases from J, with 18 bases between. This CDR3 has 15 residues. Germline CDR1 MDHEN, CDR2 SYDVKM. The CDR3, as DNA: TGTGCCAGCACCTCCGGCGCGGGGCAGAACAATGAGCAGTTCTTC. Protein sequence: CASTSGAGQNNEQFF.

Comment on this clone: The sample holds other DNA sequences that translate to the same CDR3. V usage is TRBV7-3 and J usage is TRBJ1-1; maybe TRBD1 (5 bases). V was clipped by 2 bases and J by 1 base, with 5 bases between them. The CDR3 is 13 amino acids. CDR1 and CDR2 (germline): SGHTA, FQGTGA. The CDR3 spells CASSLQGNTEAFF. Written as DNA, the CDR3 is TGTGCCAGCAGCTTACAGGGGAACACTGAAGCTTTCTTT.

The gene calls are TRBV27 and TRBJ1-2; D uncertain. V gave up 11 bases and J gave up 0 bases, with 13 bases separating them. The CDR3 extends over 13 amino acids. Germline V gene sequence: CDR1 MNHEY, CDR2 SMNVEV (reference sequence). Here the CDR3 DNA reads TGTGCCGCAAAGGCCGGGGCTAACTATGGCTACACCTTC. Translating gives CAAKAGANYGYTF.

This sequence joins TRBV28 and TRBJ1-1; maybe TRBD1 (5 bases). The ends were cut back, 10 bases at V and 2 bases at J, with 14 bases in the middle. This CDR3 is built from 13 residues. CDR1 MDHEN and CDR2 SYDVKM come from the germline V gene. CDR3 sequence: CATGGTFNTEAFF. In DNA, the CDR3 is TGTGCCACCGGCGGGACCTTCAACACTGAAGCTTTCTTT.

This sequence joins TRBV28 and TRBJ1-5; 8 bases map to TRBD1. The CDR3 covers 14 residues. J gave up 4 bases and V 7 bases, and 6 bases lay outside the gene matches. Germline V gene sequence: CDR1 MDHEN, CDR2 SYDVKM. The CDR3 reads CASTGGAMNQPQHF. CDR3 DNA: TGTGCCAGCACAGGGGGCGCGATGAATCAGCCCCAGCATTTT. The whole variable domain, remainder taken from reference TRBV28 and TRBJ1-5, is DVKVTQSSRYLVKRTGEKVFLECVQDMDHENMFWYRQDPGLGLRLIYFSYDVKMKEKGDIPEGYSVSREKKERFSLILESASTNQTSMYLCASTGGAMNQPQHFGDGTRLSIL.

V usage is TRBV19 and J usage is TRBJ2-6, with D possibly matching TRBD1 (6 bases). Trimming removed 3 bases from V and 0 bases from J, with 12 bases in between. CDR1 is LNHDA, CDR2 SQIVND, per germline (reference sequence). This CDR3 is 17 amino acids long. CDR3 coding DNA: TGTGCCAGTAGTATCCCAGGGGTCTACTCTGGGGCCAACGTCCTGACTTTC. Amino acid sequence: CASSIPGVYSGANVLTF.